Sequencing of this T cell receptor beta chain was carried out in a study of early T cells in non-severe SARS-CoV-2 infection. Looking at the study overall: Sequencing of bulk RNA from unsorted whole blood was done, without chain pairing.

Individual cDNA molecules received unique molecular identifiers. TCRdb fed the 5' RACE reads into MiXCR, producing one record per CDR3 protein. Among about 40,000 distinct CDR3 sequences, approximately 8.7% were seen once, and the ten largest hold around 12%. Points from the study as a whole: Clonotype matching in VDJdb favored anti-spike CD8 responses and did not capture private and CD4 specificities.

This clonotype is termed medium-sized. As yet, its antigen is unknown. The CDR3 spans 14 residues. Germline-derived CDR1 and CDR2 are MGHRA and YSYEKL. Trimming cost V 0 bases and J 5 bases, with 11 bases left between them. Sequencing was performed on whole blood, taken at baseline. This clonotype was obtained from an adult who was a healthcare worker with PCR-confirmed SARS-CoV-2 infection or an uninfected control (not recorded which). The V call is TRBV4-1, the J call TRBJ2-7, with D tentatively TRBD2 (5 bases). In nucleotides, the CDR3 is TGCGCCAGCAGCCAAGATCAACTAGAGGACGAGCAGTACTTC. It translates to CASSQDQLEDEQYF.